These T cell receptor beta chains were read from a single sample in a study of cytomegalovirus exposure and HLA in healthy donors. Clones were sequenced by immunoSEQ multiplex PCR, and TCRdb holds only the in-frame ones, with some missing. Of 150,000 to 200,000 clones listed, roughly 77% are singletons. What was sequenced was PBMCs. The source of these receptors is a woman aged 40 to 50 in good health and CMV-seropositive. The CDR3 runs from the conserved cysteine through the conserved F or W. Each record gives: clone size, D gene, CDR3 length, J gene, V gene, CDR3 DNA, CDR3 protein. D genes are given only for firm matches. A clone size is listed for some rows: how often the clone was seen (once, few, many), or a class if it is expanded.

-	TRBD2	15	TRBJ2-1	TRBV28	TGTGCCAGCAGTGTTAGCGGGAGGGCCTCAAATGAGCAGTTCTTC	CASSVSGRASNEQFF
-	-	12	TRBJ1-1	TRBV29-1	TGCAGCGTTGCGGTGTGGAACACTGAAGCTTTCTTT	CSVAVWNTEAFF
-	TRBD1	15	TRBJ2-1	TRBV5-4	TGTGCCAGCAGCTCAGGGACAGGGGGCTACAATGAGCAGTTCTTC	CASSSGTGGYNEQFF
-	-	15	TRBJ2-1	TRBV14	TGTGCCAGCAGCCAAGACGGACTCCCTGGAGATGAGCAGTTCTTC	CASSQDGLPGDEQFF
-	TRBD1	21	TRBJ2-2	TRBV7-3	TGTGCCAGCAGCTTACGGCCCGGGACAGGGCGCTATACGCGGGGGACCGGGGAGCTGTTTTTT	CASSLRPGTGRYTRGTGELFF
-	-	16	TRBJ1-3	TRBV5-1	TGCGCCAGCAGCTTGGCAGACTCACCCTCTGGAAACACCATATATTTT	CASSLADSPSGNTIYF
-	-	16	TRBJ2-1	TRBV19	TGTGCCAGTAGTACCGCTAGCGCCCGCTCCTACAATGAGCAGTTCTTC	CASSTASARSYNEQFF
-	TRBD2	14	TRBJ2-7	TRBV2	TGTGCCAGCAGACTTAGCGGGAGGCCGGACGAGCAGTACTTC	CASRLSGRPDEQYF
-	-	13	TRBJ2-7	TRBV18	TGTGCCAGCTCACCACCGGCAGTCTACGAGCAGTACTTC	CASSPPAVYEQYF
-	-	12	TRBJ1-1	TRBV19	TGTGCCAGTAGTATAGGGACAGTTGAAGCTTTCTTT	CASSIGTVEAFF
-	TRBD2	15	TRBJ2-1	TRBV7-9	TGTGCCAGCAGCCCTACTAGCGGGATTTGGATTGAGCAGTTCTTC	CASSPTSGIWIEQFF
-	TRBD1	16	TRBJ1-3	TRBV5-4	TGTGCCAGCAGCCTACGGACAGGCCACTCTGGAAACACCATATATTTT	CASSLRTGHSGNTIYF
-	-	14	TRBJ2-5	TRBV19	TGTGCCAGTAGACGTGTGGCGGGGCAAGAGACCCAGTACTTC	CASRRVAGQETQYF
once	TRBD1	13	TRBJ1-2	TRBV5-4	TGTGCCAGCAGCTTGGTGAGGGGGCGAGGCTACACCTTC	CASSLVRGRGYTF
-	TRBD1	15	TRBJ2-7	TRBV7-8	TGTGCCAGCAGCCGAGGGACAGGGAGGGATCACGAGCAGTACTTC	CASSRGTGRDHEQYF
-	-	15	TRBJ2-3	TRBV9	TGTGCCAGCGGACGGGACTCCGGCAACACAGATACGCAGTATTTT	CASGRDSGNTDTQYF
few	-	20	TRBJ2-7	TRBV12-2	TGTGCAAGTCGCTTAGGGTCCCTATTATCCGACAGGGGAAAGCGCTACGAGCAGTACTTC	CASRLGSLLSDRGKRYEQYF
once	TRBD2	16	TRBJ2-3	TRBV2	TGTGCCAGCAGGGATCAGGCGGCGGGAGTAGTAGATACGCAGTATTTT	CASRDQAAGVVDTQYF
-	TRBD1	15	TRBJ1-5	TRBV7-9	TGTGCCAGCAGCGGGACAGGGATAAGCAATCAGCCCCAGCATTTT	CASSGTGISNQPQHF
-	-	15	TRBJ1-5	TRBV6-1	TGTGCCAGCAGTGAACCCAGGAATAGCAATCAGCCCCAGCATTTT	CASSEPRNSNQPQHF
-	-	15	TRBJ2-3	TRBV27	TGTGCCAGCAGTTTATCGATAGGGGACACAGATACGCAGTATTTT	CASSLSIGDTDTQYF
-	-	13	TRBJ1-1	TRBV5-8	TGTGCCAGCAGCTTGAGCGAGAACACTGAAGCTTTCTTT	CASSLSENTEAFF
-	TRBD2	16	TRBJ2-2	TRBV19	TGTGCCAGTAGTATGGGACTAGCGGGAGTCTTCGGGGAGCTGTTTTTT	CASSMGLAGVFGELFF
-	-	15	TRBJ2-7	TRBV10-3	TGTGCCATCAGTGATCGCTCGGCGGGCTCCTACGAGCAGTACTTC	CAISDRSAGSYEQYF
-	-	11	TRBJ2-3	TRBV20-1	TGCAGTGCAGAAACCGGAGATACGCAGTATTTT	CSAETGDTQYF
-	-	16	TRBJ1-3	TRBV4-3	TGCGCCAGCAGCCAAGAGGCCAGATTCTCTGGAAACACCATATATTTT	CASSQEARFSGNTIYF